The 25 T cell receptor beta chains below come from one sample, sequenced in a study of shared clonotypes between healthy human individuals. The method was immunoSEQ multiplex PCR; TCRdb's version includes in-frame clones alone and lacks a portion of them. Of 600,000 to 700,000 clones in the sample, 73% were seen once. Sequenced sample: memory CD4+ T cells sorted from blood. Subset noted: CD45RA-negative fraction. These receptors were obtained from a woman aged 25 to 39 in good health.

V usage is TRBV19 and J usage is TRBJ1-5, with a tentative D call TRBD1 (6 bases). Germline lookup yields CDR1 LNHDA and CDR2 SQIVND (reference sequence). The CDR3 has 13 amino acids. V was clipped by 8 bases and J by 5 bases, with 13 bases between them. Here the CDR3 reads CASVGQGHQPQHF. The CDR3 DNA follows: TGTGCCAGTGTGGGGCAGGGGCATCAGCCCCAGCATTTT.

This clone was seen just once. Additional DNA sequences in this sample encode the identical CDR3. V gene TRBV6-5 combines with J gene TRBJ2-1; TRBD2 agrees at 14 bases. V was clipped by 7 bases and J by 10 bases; unmatched bases: 9. Germline lookup yields CDR1 MNHEY and CDR2 SVGAGI. The CDR3 spans 15 residues. CDR3 sequence: CASTPGLAGEGEQFF. The CDR3 bases are TGTGCCAGCACCCCGGGACTAGCGGGAGAAGGCGAGCAGTTCTTC.

The chain uses TRBV6-5 and TRBJ1-1; 9 bases are shared with TRBD1. This CDR3 has 15 amino acids. CDR1 and CDR2 from the germline V gene are MNHEY and SVGAGI. J gave up 6 bases and V 6 bases, and 11 bases lay outside the gene matches. This CDR3 reads CASRDTGTGKSEAFF. For the CDR3, the DNA is TGTGCCAGCAGAGACACCGGGACAGGGAAGTCTGAAGCTTTCTTT.

The rearrangement joins TRBV4-1 to TRBJ2-5, with D possibly called TRBD1 or TRBD2 (6 bases each). The assigned J gene may be wrong: the sequence end matches TRBJ2-7 better. CDR3 length equals 15 residues. CDR1 MGHRA and CDR2 YSYEKL come from the germline V gene. CDR3 in DNA: TGCGCCAGCAGCCAAGTCGGGGGCAGAAACTACGAGCAGTACTTC. This codes for CASSQVGGRNYEQYF.

This clone appeared a single time. The V gene is TRBV4-1, the J gene TRBJ2-7; TRBD1 or TRBD2 may be the D gene (5 bases each). The CDR3 length is 16 residues. Germline V gene data show CDR1 as MGHRA and CDR2 as YSYEKL. Trimming left V 3 bases short and J 1 base short, with 16 bases between. Here the CDR3 DNA reads TGCGCCAGCAGCCAGGGCCGGGACCGGCCTTCCTACGAGCAGTACTTC. Protein: CASSQGRDRPSYEQYF.

V gene TRBV7-6 combines with J gene TRBJ2-3, with 10 bases aligning to TRBD2. The V gene's germline CDR1 is SGHVS and CDR2 FNYEAQ. The CDR3 is 17 amino acids. With V trimmed by 5 bases and J by 4 bases, 12 bases remained unmatched. The DNA for the CDR3 is TGTGCCAGCAGCCCTCAAGCGGGAGGGGCTTTGCCAGATACGCAGTATTTT. The encoded protein is CASSPQAGGALPDTQYF.

The chain couples TRBV5-1 to TRBJ2-1; perhaps TRBD2 as D (6 bases). The CDR3 totals 14 residues. Trimming removed 4 bases from V and 4 bases from J, with 12 bases in between. Per germline, CDR1 SGHRS and CDR2 YFSETQ. The CDR3 is CASSNSGGYNEQFF. CDR3 in DNA: TGCGCCAGCAGCAATAGCGGCGGATACAATGAGCAGTTCTTC.

The CDR3 loop is CASSSYQGLAGDQLFF. CDR3 DNA: TGTGCCAGCAGCTCATACCAGGGGCTAGCGGGAGACCAGCTGTTTTTT. The chain employs TRBV7-2 and TRBJ2-2, with 10 nucleotides matching TRBD2. Looked up from germline, CDR1 is SGHTA and CDR2 is FQGNSA. CDR3 size: 16 residues. Trimming removed 4 bases from V and 12 bases from J; junction bases left unmatched: 14.

The rearrangement uses TRBV5-1 and TRBJ2-1, with TRBD2 as a possible D gene (5 bases). The germline V gene has CDR1 SGHRS and CDR2 YFSETQ. V lost 0 bases and J 0 bases, leaving 10 bases between the germline ends. This CDR3 has 16 residues. CDR3 nucleotides: TGCGCCAGCAGCTTGGGTGGCGGAGGCTCCTACAATGAGCAGTTCTTC. Its protein product is CASSLGGGGSYNEQFF.

The rearrangement uses TRBV28 and TRBJ2-7; TRBD2 matches at 7 bases. The ends lost 2 bases at V and 2 bases at J; junction bases unmatched: 6. Germline values: CDR1 MDHEN, CDR2 SYDVKM. This CDR3 has 15 residues. DNA of the CDR3: TGTGCCAGCAGTTTAGGGGGGGTCACGCCCTACGAGCAGTACTTC. It yields the protein CASSLGGVTPYEQYF.

V and J are TRBV2 and TRBJ2-7; the match to TRBD2 covers 11 bases. Unmatched junction bases numbered 4, after V lost 6 bases and J lost 3 bases. The CDR3 contains 14 residues. Germline-derived CDR1 and CDR2 are SNHLY and FYNNEI. CDR3 sequence (DNA): TGTGCCAGCAGAGGGACTAGCGGAAACTACGAGCAGTACTTC. Amino acids: CASRGTSGNYEQYF.

The V call is TRBV4-1, the J call TRBJ2-7; D possibly corresponds to TRBD1 (5 bases). Trimming stripped 0 bases from V and 2 bases from J, with 20 bases between. The CDR3 is made up of 18 amino acids. Germline assignment: CDR1 MGHRA and CDR2 YSYEKL. The CDR3 region is CASSQERWYGQEAYEQYF. Written as DNA, the CDR3 is TGCGCCAGCAGCCAAGAAAGGTGGTACGGACAAGAGGCCTACGAGCAGTACTTC.

The chain uses TRBV11-2 and TRBJ1-5; 7 positions agree with TRBD1. The CDR3 spans 14 residues. J was trimmed by 6 bases and V by 5 bases; bases with no gene match: 7. Germline V lookup: CDR1 SGHAT, CDR2 FQNNGV. The CDR3 is CASSPTGVPQPQHF. CDR3 DNA sequence: TGTGCCAGCAGCCCTACAGGGGTTCCTCAGCCCCAGCATTTT.

The V gene is TRBV19, the J gene TRBJ1-4; TRBD1 is a possible D gene (5 bases). V was cut by 10 bases and J by 3 bases, with 21 bases left in between. CDR1 is LNHDA, CDR2 SQIVND, per germline (reference sequence). This CDR3 has 16 residues. The CDR3 is CATRYAEGTSNEKLFF. The CDR3 DNA reads TGTGCCACCCGCTACGCCGAAGGGACGTCTAATGAAAAACTGTTTTTT.

Comment on this clone: The same CDR3 arises from other DNA sequences in this sample as well. This chain uses TRBV28 with TRBJ2-2; TRBD2 agrees at 12 bases. Germline loops: CDR1 MDHEN, CDR2 SYDVKM. V trimming: 3 bases; J trimming: 5 bases; junction bases outside the gene matches: 1. CDR3 length: 15 residues. The CDR3 reads CASSLGTSGTGELFF. CDR3 coding DNA: TGTGCCAGCAGTTTGGGGACTAGCGGGACCGGGGAGCTGTTTTTT. Full variable domain (missing parts from reference TRBV28 and TRBJ2-2): DVKVTQSSRYLVKRTGEKVFLECVQDMDHENMFWYRQDPGLGLRLIYFSYDVKMKEKGDIPEGYSVSREKKERFSLILESASTNQTSMYLCASSLGTSGTGELFFGEGSRLTVL.

Worth noting for this clone: Additional DNA sequences in this sample encode the identical CDR3. This chain links TRBV28 with TRBJ1-5; D is unresolved. This CDR3 spans 13 amino acids. V lost 6 bases to trimming and J lost 0 bases, with 6 bases between them. CDR1 is MDHEN and CDR2 is SYDVKM in the germline V gene. The CDR3 here is CASSLYSNQPQHF. The CDR3 bases are TGTGCCAGCAGCCTTTATAGCAATCAGCCCCAGCATTTT.

CDR3 sequence: CASSPTGVAEKLFF. In DNA form, the CDR3 reads TGTGCCAGCAGTCCGACAGGGGTTGCTGAAAAACTGTTTTTT. The rearrangement links TRBV5-6 to TRBJ1-4, with 8 bases aligning to TRBD1. V lost 5 bases to trimming and J lost 7 bases; unmatched junction nucleotides: 7. Germline CDR1 and CDR2: SGHDT and YYEEEE. The CDR3 covers 14 residues.

The J gene is TRBJ2-7, the V gene TRBV11-2; D not certain. CDR3 length: 15 amino acids. The germline V gene has CDR1 SGHAT and CDR2 FQNNGV. Trimming removed 10 bases from V and 3 bases from J, with 22 bases in between. CDR3 region: CATRRHFTADYEQYF. The CDR3 DNA reads TGTGCCACCCGCCGTCACTTCACGGCCGACTACGAGCAGTACTTC.

The chain carries TRBV4-1 and TRBJ1-4, with 9 bases aligning to TRBD1. J gave up 8 bases and V 1 base, and 5 bases lay outside the gene matches. Germline-derived CDR1 and CDR2 are MGHRA and YSYEKL. The length of the CDR3 is 15 residues. The chain's CDR3 is CASSQATGGQEKLFF. CDR3 DNA sequence: TGCGCCAGCAGCCAAGCGACAGGGGGTCAGGAAAAACTGTTTTTT.

The sample holds many counts of this clone. This CDR3 is also generated by other DNA sequences in the sample. This sequence joins TRBV7-9 and TRBJ1-1, with D maybe TRBD1 (5 bases). The CDR3 covers 13 residues. Germline CDR1 is SEHNR and CDR2 is FQNEAQ (reference sequence). V was shortened by 5 bases and J by 1 base, with 8 bases between the two germline ends. CDR3 residues: CASSRQGNTEAFF. CDR3 bases: TGTGCCAGCAGCCGCCAGGGGAACACTGAAGCTTTCTTT. Complete variable domain (other parts from reference TRBV7-9 and TRBJ1-1): DTGVSQNPRHKITKRGQNVTFRCDPISEHNRLYWYRQTLGQGPEFLTYFQNEAQLEKSRLLSDRFSAERPKGSFSTLEIQRTEQGDSAMYLCASSRQGNTEAFFGQGTRLTVV.

The J gene is TRBJ1-4, the V gene TRBV25-1, with 7 bases that match TRBD1. Germline values: CDR1 MGHDK, CDR2 SYGVNS. V dropped 7 bases and J dropped 5; count of bases not matched to a gene: 4. This CDR3 has 13 residues. Here the CDR3 DNA reads TGTGCCAGCACAGGGGGTGGGAATGAAAAACTGTTTTTT. It yields the protein CASTGGGNEKLFF.

This sequence joins TRBV29-1 and TRBJ1-2; D remains unclear. In germline, CDR1 is SQVTM, CDR2 ANQGSEA. This CDR3 has 13 amino acids. Trimming shortened V by 0 bases and J by 6 bases, and 11 bases separated the two germline ends. DNA of the CDR3: TGCAGCGTTGAAGATCGGGGTAGGCATGGCTACACCTTC. As protein: CSVEDRGRHGYTF.

The CDR3 is CASQPGQGAVGELFF. CDR3 coding DNA: TGTGCCAGCCAACCGGGACAGGGGGCGGTCGGGGAGCTGTTTTTT. V gene TRBV28 combines with J gene TRBJ2-2, with 12 bases identical to TRBD1. Trimming removed 8 bases from V and 7 bases from J; junction bases left unmatched: 8. The CDR3 is made up of 15 amino acids. Germline V gives CDR1 MDHEN, CDR2 SYDVKM.

V and J are TRBV4-2 and TRBJ2-1; TRBD2 matches 8 bases. With 0 bases clipped from V and 2 bases from J, the junction kept 9 bases outside the gene matches. Looked up from germline, CDR1 is LGHNA and CDR2 is YNFKEQ. The CDR3 length is 18 residues. In DNA, the CDR3 is TGTGCCAGCAGCCAAGATCTAAGCGGGAGTTCCGCCTACAATGAGCAGTTCTTC. Its translation is CASSQDLSGSSAYNEQFF.

The V call is TRBV6-1, the J call TRBJ2-7, with 10 nucleotides matching TRBD1. The CDR3 is made up of 15 amino acids. J gave up 2 bases and V 1 base, and 2 bases lay outside the gene matches. Germline loops: CDR1 MNHNS, CDR2 SASEGT. CDR3 in DNA: TGTGCCAGCAGTGAAGGGACAGGGGGGACCTACGAGCAGTACTTC. Translation gives CASSEGTGGTYEQYF.